This T cell receptor beta chain was identified in a study of T cell responses to AZD1222 COVID-19 vaccine. Measured with immunoSEQ multiplex PCR; TCRdb has only the in-frame clones, and not every one. The sample lists 100,000 to 150,000 clones; 88% were seen once. The CDR3 has 18 amino acids. Overall study findings and caveats: Females made up more of the donors, who were largely white British, and clonal diversity may have come out too low.

Comments on this clone: Its specificity is unknown.

The source material was peripheral blood, sampled on day 0 of MenACWY control vaccination. The source is an adult in good health. This chain joins TRBV21-1 and TRBJ2-3; the DNA was not compared with TRBD2, the D call given in the table. TRBV21-1 represents a pseudogene. The CDR3 reads CASSKRTSGRRGTDTQYF. CDR3 bases: TGTGCCAGCAGCAAGAGGACTAGCGGGAGGAGGGGCACAGATACGCAGTATTTT.